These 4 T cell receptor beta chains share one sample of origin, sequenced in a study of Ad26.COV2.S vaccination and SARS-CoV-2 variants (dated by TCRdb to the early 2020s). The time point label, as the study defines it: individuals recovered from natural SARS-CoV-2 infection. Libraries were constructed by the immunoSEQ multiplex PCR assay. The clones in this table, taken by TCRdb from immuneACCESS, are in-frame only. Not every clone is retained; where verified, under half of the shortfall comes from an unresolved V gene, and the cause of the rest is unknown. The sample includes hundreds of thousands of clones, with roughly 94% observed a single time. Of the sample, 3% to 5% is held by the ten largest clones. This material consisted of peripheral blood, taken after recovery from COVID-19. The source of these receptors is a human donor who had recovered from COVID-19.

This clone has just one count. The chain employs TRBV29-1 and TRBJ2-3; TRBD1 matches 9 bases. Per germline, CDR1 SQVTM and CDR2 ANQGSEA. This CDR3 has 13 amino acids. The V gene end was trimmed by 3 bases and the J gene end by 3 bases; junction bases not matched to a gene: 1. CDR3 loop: CSVEGQGTDTQYF. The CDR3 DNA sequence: TGCAGCGTTGAGGGACAGGGAACAGATACGCAGTATTTT.

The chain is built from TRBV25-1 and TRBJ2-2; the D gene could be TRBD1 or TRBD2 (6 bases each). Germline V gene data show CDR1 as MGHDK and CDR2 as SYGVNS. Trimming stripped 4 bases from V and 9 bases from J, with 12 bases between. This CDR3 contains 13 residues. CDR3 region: CASSGAGGRELFF. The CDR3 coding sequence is TGTGCCAGCAGTGGTGCCGGGGGCAGGGAGCTGTTTTTT.

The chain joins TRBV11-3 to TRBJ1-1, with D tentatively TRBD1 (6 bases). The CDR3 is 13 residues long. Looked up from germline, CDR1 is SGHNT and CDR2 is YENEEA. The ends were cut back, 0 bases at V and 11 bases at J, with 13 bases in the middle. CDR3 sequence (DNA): TGTGCCAGCAGCTTAGATCGGGCAGGGGCCGCTTTCTTT. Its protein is CASSLDRAGAAFF.

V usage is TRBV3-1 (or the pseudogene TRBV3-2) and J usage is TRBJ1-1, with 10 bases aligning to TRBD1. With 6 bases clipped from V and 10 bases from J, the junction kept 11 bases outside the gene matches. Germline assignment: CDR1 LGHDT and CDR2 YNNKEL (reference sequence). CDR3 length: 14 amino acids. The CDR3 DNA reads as TGTGCCAGCAGGCGAGGAGGGACAGGGGATACAGCTTTCTTT. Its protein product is CASRRGGTGDTAFF.